This TCR beta chain was identified during a study of neurological immune-mediated disorders. This clonotype has a count of ten or more. MiXCR was run by TCRdb on the 5' RACE reads, yielding one entry per CDR3 protein. The profile shows roughly 31,000 distinct CDR3 sequences, 4.6% of them singletons. CDR3 length: 12 amino acids. CDR1 SEHNR and CDR2 FQNEAQ come from the germline V gene (reference sequence). Trimming took off 3 bases at V and 8 bases at J, with 10 bases between the two ends. Sequencing was done on a sample of PBMCs. The chain employs TRBV7-9 and TRBJ1-2; D may be TRBD1 (5 bases). The receptor's source is a man between 18 and 35 years old in good health. CDR3 DNA sequence: TGTGCCAGCAGCTTTGGACAATCCGGCTACACCTTC. This codes for CASSFGQSGYTF.